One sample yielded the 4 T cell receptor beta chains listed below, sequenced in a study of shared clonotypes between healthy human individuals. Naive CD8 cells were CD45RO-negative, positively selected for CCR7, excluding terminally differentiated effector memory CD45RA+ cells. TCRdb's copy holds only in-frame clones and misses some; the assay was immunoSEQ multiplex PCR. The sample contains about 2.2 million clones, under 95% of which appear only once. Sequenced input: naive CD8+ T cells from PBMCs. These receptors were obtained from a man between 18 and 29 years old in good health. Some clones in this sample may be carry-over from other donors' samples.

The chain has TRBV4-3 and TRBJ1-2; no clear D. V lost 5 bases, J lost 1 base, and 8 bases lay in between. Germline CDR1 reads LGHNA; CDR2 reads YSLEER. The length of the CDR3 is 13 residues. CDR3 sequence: CASSTGINYGYTF. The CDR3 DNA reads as TGCGCCAGCAGCACGGGCATTAACTATGGCTACACCTTC.

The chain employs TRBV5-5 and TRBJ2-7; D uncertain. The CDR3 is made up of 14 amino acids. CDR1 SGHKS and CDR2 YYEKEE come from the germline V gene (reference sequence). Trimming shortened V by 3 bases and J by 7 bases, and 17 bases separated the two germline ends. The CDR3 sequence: CASSSHLMVGEQYF. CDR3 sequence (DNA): TGTGCCAGCAGCTCCCATTTAATGGTGGGGGAGCAGTACTTC.

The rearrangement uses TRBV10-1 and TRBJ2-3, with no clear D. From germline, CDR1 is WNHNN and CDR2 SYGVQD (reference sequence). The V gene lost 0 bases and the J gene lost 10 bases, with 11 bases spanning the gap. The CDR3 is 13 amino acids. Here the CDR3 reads CASSESSVEPQYF. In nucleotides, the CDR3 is TGCGCCAGCAGTGAGTCGTCGGTGGAGCCGCAGTATTTT.

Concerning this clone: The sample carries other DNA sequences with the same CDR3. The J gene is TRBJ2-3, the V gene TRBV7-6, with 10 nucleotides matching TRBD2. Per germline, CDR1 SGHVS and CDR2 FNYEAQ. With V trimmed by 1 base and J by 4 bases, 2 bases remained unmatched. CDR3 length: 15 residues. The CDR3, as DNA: TGTGCCAGCAGCTTAGTAGCGGGAGGTGCAGATACGCAGTATTTT. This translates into CASSLVAGGADTQYF.